The next 13 T cell receptor beta chains were all read from a single sample in a study of CD8+CD57+ T cells in acquired aplastic anemia. Genomic DNA, serving as template, underwent TCR beta VDJ and CDR3 profiling. TCRdb re-derived calls from the reads in MiXCR, one entry per CDR3 protein. The profile shows around 430,000 distinct CDR3 sequences, around 30% of them singletons. Previously, flow cytometry had revealed CD8+CD57+ cell expansion in the patients chosen for sequencing. Sequenced sample: sorted CD4+, CD8+, or CD8+CD57+ T cells (not recorded which) from PBMCs. The source of these receptors is a human donor with aplastic anemia.

This clonotype was seen repeatedly, ten times or more. CDR3 loop: CASSLVGGSYEQYF. CDR3 DNA sequence: TGCGCCAGCAGCTTGGTGGGTGGCTCCTACGAGCAGTACTTC. The V call is TRBV5-1, the J call TRBJ2-7; no clear D gene. The V gene's germline CDR1 is SGHRS and CDR2 YFSETQ. Trimming took off 0 bases at V and 0 bases at J, with 7 bases between the two ends. The CDR3 runs to 14 residues.

This clonotype was seen a few times. The chain combines TRBV19 with TRBJ2-3, with 12 bases that match TRBD2. Trimming took 11 bases from V and 3 from J; bases not matched to a gene: 9. The CDR3 sequence is 15 residues long. CDR1 is LNHDA, CDR2 SQIVND, per germline (reference sequence). The CDR3 nucleotides read TGTGCCCCTTGGGCTAGCGGGGGGGTGACAGATACGCAGTATTTT. Translated, it gives CAPWASGGVTDTQYF. Using reference TRBV19 and TRBJ2-3 for the parts outside the CDR3, the full variable domain is DGGITQSPKYLFRKEGQNVTLSCEQNLNHDAMYWYRQDPGQGLRLIYYSQIVNDFQKGDIAEGYSVSREKKESFPLTVTSAQKNPTAFYLCAPWASGGVTDTQYFGPGTRLTVL.

This clonotype showed up just a few times. The chain couples TRBV19 to TRBJ2-1, with D tentatively TRBD2 (5 bases). The CDR3 loop spans 16 amino acids. Trimming shortened V by 6 bases and J by 3 bases, and 18 bases separated the two germline ends. Germline loops: CDR1 LNHDA, CDR2 SQIVND (reference sequence). For the CDR3, the DNA is TGTGCCAGTAGCAGCCGCACCGGGGAAAGCTACAATGAGCAGTTCTTC. This codes for CASSSRTGESYNEQFF.

This clonotype was seen a few times. The chain joins TRBV20-1 to TRBJ2-3, with D hard to call. Germline V gene sequence: CDR1 DFQATT, CDR2 SNEGSKA (reference sequence). The germline V and J ends were trimmed by 3 bases and 5 bases, with 12 bases remaining between them. CDR3 size: 13 residues. CDR3 nucleotide sequence: TGCAGTGCTAGGCGGACCGTGCGAGATACGCAGTATTTT. The encoded protein is CSARRTVRDTQYF.

This clonotype was recorded many times. This chain uses TRBV20-1 with TRBJ1-2; possible D gene TRBD1, 5 bases. The germline V gene has CDR1 DFQATT and CDR2 SNEGSKA (reference sequence). V lost 6 bases, J lost 4 bases, and 15 bases lay in between. The CDR3 contains 13 residues. The CDR3 DNA sequence: TGCAGTGCCCCGACAGTGACAAGCTATGGCTACACCTTC. This codes for CSAPTVTSYGYTF.

The chain couples TRBV12-3 or TRBV12-4 to TRBJ1-2, with D perhaps TRBD1 (5 bases). Deletions cut 3 bases from V and 3 bases from J, with 26 bases between. This CDR3 has 19 amino acids. The DNA for the CDR3 is TGTGCCAGCAGTTTGGTGGTCTCCGCCGGGGCGCCAAGAGACTATGGCTACACCTTC. Protein product: CASSLVVSAGAPRDYGYTF.

A few counts support this clonotype. This sequence may be a read error, since a much larger clone differs from it by one base. This chain uses TRBV5-1 with TRBJ1-6, with a weak D call TRBD1 (5 bases). The length of the CDR3 is 16 residues. The V and J ends lost 0 bases and 7 bases respectively, with 14 bases between them. Germline V gene sequence: CDR1 SGHRS, CDR2 YFSETQ. CDR3: CASSLDGGSSNSPLHF. In DNA, the CDR3 is TGCGCCAGCAGCTTGGACGGGGGAAGTAGCAATTCACCCCTCCACTTT.

The genes are TRBV11-2 and TRBJ2-7, with 7 bases fitting TRBD1. Unmatched junction bases numbered 10, after V lost 3 bases and J lost 2 bases. The length of the CDR3 is 16 residues. Per germline, CDR1 SGHAT and CDR2 FQNNGV. CDR3 DNA sequence: TGTGCCAGCAGCTTTCAGGGACAGACGGTCCCCTACGAGCAGTACTTC. Protein product: CASSFQGQTVPYEQYF.

The chain joins TRBV9 to TRBJ2-3, with D perhaps matching TRBD1 (6 bases). Germline V gene sequence: CDR1 SGDLS, CDR2 YYNGEE. CDR3 size: 15 residues. Trimming left V 0 bases short and J 2 bases short, with 10 bases between. CDR3 nucleotide sequence: TGTGCCAGCAGCGTAGTGGGACAAACCACAGATACGCAGTATTTT. This translates into CASSVVGQTTDTQYF.

The rearrangement joins TRBV29-1 to TRBJ1-4; D gene unclear. The CDR3 has 15 amino acids. The V end lost 0 bases, the J end lost 3 bases, and 11 bases lay between the germline ends. Looked up from germline, CDR1 is SQVTM and CDR2 is ANQGSEA. CDR3 sequence: CSVEDRAGSNEKLFF. CDR3 coding DNA: TGCAGCGTTGAAGATAGGGCGGGGTCTAATGAAAAACTGTTTTTT. The full variable domain, completed using reference TRBV29-1 and TRBJ1-4, is SAVISQKPSRDICQRGTSLTIQCQVDSQVTMMFWYRQQPGQSLTLIATANQGSEATYESGFVIDKFPISRPNLTFSTLTVSNMSPEDSSIYLCSVEDRAGSNEKLFFGSGTQLSVL.

The sample holds many counts of this clonotype. The V and J genes are TRBV10-3 and TRBJ2-3; the match to TRBD1 covers 7 bases. Germline trimming cut 8 bases from V and 3 bases from J; bases unmatched to any gene: 8. The CDR3 covers 14 residues. Germline assignment: CDR1 ENHRY and CDR2 SYGVKD. In DNA, the CDR3 is TGTGCCATCTTGAAAGACAGGGCGACAGATACGCAGTATTTT. The encoded protein is CAILKDRATDTQYF.

About this clonotype: Since a much larger clone is just one base distant, this may be a read error. This is likely a read error, given that the CDR3 carries no conserved phenylalanine or tryptophan at its end. V is TRBV5-5 and J is TRBJ1-1, with 8 bases lining up with TRBD1. Losses at the gene ends were 0 bases for V and 4 bases for J; bases not matched to a gene: 2. The CDR3 length is 14 residues. CDR1 is SGHKS and CDR2 is YYEKEE in the germline V gene (reference sequence). In DNA, the CDR3 is TGTGCCAGCAGCTTGGGGACAGGGTTCACTGAAGCTTTCCTT. Translated: CASSLGTGFTEAFL.

The sample holds a few counts of this clonotype. V gene TRBV9 combines with J gene TRBJ2-2; 7 bases map to TRBD1. The CDR3 is 16 amino acids. Germline V lookup: CDR1 SGDLS, CDR2 YYNGEE. The V segment lost 0 bases and the J segment 1 base; nucleotides outside the gene matches: 3. CDR3 residues: CASSVGGQVNTGELFF. In DNA, the CDR3 is TGTGCCAGCAGCGTAGGTGGACAGGTGAACACCGGGGAGCTGTTTTTT.